The rows below give T cell receptor beta chains drawn from one sample of a study of a mutant IDH1 vaccine in newly diagnosed glioma. Here immunoSEQ multiplex PCR was the method, and the copy in TCRdb shows in-frame clones only, minus some. The top ten hold 5.3% of the sample, which has about 56,000 clones, 75% seen once. No antigen is known for these receptors. The starting material was PBMCs, obtained from a glioma patient whose treatment included an IDH1 peptide vaccine. The receptors stem from a man aged 50-60 years with glioma. The CDR3 runs from the conserved cysteine through the conserved F or W. Each record gives: clone size, D gene, V gene, J gene, CDR3 protein, CDR3 DNA. The D gene is left open where the match is weak. Expanded clones get a size class; other rows say once, few or many, or leave the size out.

clone size: -
D gene: -
V gene: TRBV7-2
J gene: TRBJ1-2
CDR3 protein: CASSVSGNYGYTF
CDR3 DNA: TGTGCCAGCAGCGTCTCAGGAAACTATGGCTACACCTTC

clone size: -
D gene: -
V gene: TRBV19
J gene: TRBJ1-4
CDR3 protein: CASSIGQSATNEKLFF
CDR3 DNA: TGTGCCAGTAGTATTGGACAGTCTGCAACTAATGAAAAACTGTTTTTT

clone size: -
D gene: TRBD1
V gene: TRBV2
J gene: TRBJ1-5
CDR3 protein: CASRLDRRTNQPQHF
CDR3 DNA: TGTGCCAGCAGGTTGGACAGGAGAACAAATCAGCCCCAGCATTTT

clone size: -
D gene: -
V gene: TRBV27
J gene: TRBJ1-2
CDR3 protein: CASSLSGQVYGYTF
CDR3 DNA: TGTGCCAGCAGTTTATCGGGTCAGGTATATGGCTACACCTTC

clone size: -
D gene: -
V gene: TRBV5-1
J gene: TRBJ2-5
CDR3 protein: CASSSPQETQYF
CDR3 DNA: TGCGCCAGCAGCTCACCGCAAGAGACCCAGTACTTC

clone size: -
D gene: -
V gene: TRBV5-5
J gene: TRBJ2-1
CDR3 protein: CASSLDSDNEQFF
CDR3 DNA: TGTGCCAGCAGCTTGGACAGCGACAATGAGCAGTTCTTC

clone size: -
D gene: -
V gene: TRBV5-1
J gene: TRBJ1-1
CDR3 protein: CASSLGRSLRGAEAFF
CDR3 DNA: TGCGCCAGCAGCTTGGGCCGCAGTCTCCGGGGGGCTGAAGCTTTCTTT

clone size: -
D gene: TRBD1
V gene: TRBV6-5
J gene: TRBJ2-1
CDR3 protein: CASSPGRGPDNEQFF
CDR3 DNA: TGTGCCAGCAGTCCCGGTAGGGGGCCTGACAATGAGCAGTTCTTC

clone size: -
D gene: TRBD1
V gene: TRBV13
J gene: TRBJ2-1
CDR3 protein: CASSEGQGTYNEQFF
CDR3 DNA: TGTGCCAGCAGCGAGGGACAGGGGACCTACAATGAGCAGTTCTTC

clone size: -
D gene: TRBD1
V gene: TRBV30
J gene: TRBJ2-7
CDR3 protein: CAWSVLGQDDEQYF
CDR3 DNA: TGTGCCTGGAGTGTATTAGGACAGGACGACGAGCAGTACTTC

clone size: few
D gene: TRBD1
V gene: TRBV9
J gene: TRBJ1-1
CDR3 protein: CASSLTGATEAFF
CDR3 DNA: TGTGCCAGCAGCCTGACAGGGGCCACTGAAGCTTTCTTT

clone size: few
D gene: -
V gene: TRBV15
J gene: TRBJ1-6
CDR3 protein: CATSRDHSPLHF
CDR3 DNA: TGTGCCACCAGCAGAGATCATTCACCCCTCCACTTT

clone size: many
D gene: -
V gene: TRBV27
J gene: TRBJ2-2
CDR3 protein: CASSVRGFDGTGELFF
CDR3 DNA: TGTGCCAGCAGTGTCAGGGGTTTCGATGGCACCGGGGAGCTGTTTTTT